This T cell receptor beta chain appears in the sequencing data of a study of cytomegalovirus exposure and HLA in healthy donors. General observations from the study: The authors considered a cluster of highly shared sequence variants likely to be a sequencing artifact. TCR beta chain V- and J-gene trimming was linked, in a later analysis, to a missense variant in DCLRE1C. In an earlier analysis, productive rearrangement rates for most beta V segments clustered near 87% or 30%. Some V segments could not be told apart, so they were left out, TRBV6-2 and TRBV6-3 among them.

Trimming at V came to 6 bases and at J to 3 bases, leaving 7 bases not matched to a gene. CDR1 and CDR2 (germline): MDHEN, SYDVKM. There are 14 residues in the CDR3. About this clone: The antigen is unknown.

Vbeta (60) and Jbeta (13) primers were used in the PCR. Repertoires were generated with immunoSEQ multiplex PCR, while TCRdb's copy carries only in-frame clones and drops some. The table lists under 200,000 clones, 79% of them singletons. Material: PBMCs. The chain couples TRBV28 to TRBJ1-2; 7 bases agree with TRBD1. The clonotype originates from a woman aged 45-65 years in good health and CMV-seronegative. This CDR3 is CASSPLGTDYGYTF. CDR3 bases: TGTGCCAGCAGCCCATTAGGGACAGACTATGGCTACACCTTC.